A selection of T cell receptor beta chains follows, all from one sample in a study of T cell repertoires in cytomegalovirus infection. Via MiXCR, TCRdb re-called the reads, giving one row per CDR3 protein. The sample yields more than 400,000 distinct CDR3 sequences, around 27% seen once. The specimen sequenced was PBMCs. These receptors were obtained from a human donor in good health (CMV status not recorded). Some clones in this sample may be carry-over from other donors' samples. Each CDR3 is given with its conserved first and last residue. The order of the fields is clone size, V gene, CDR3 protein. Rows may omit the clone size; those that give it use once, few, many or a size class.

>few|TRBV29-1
CSVAGGEKNEQFF
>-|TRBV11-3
CASSLHTEAFF
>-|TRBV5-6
CASNFPTTGSGGYTF
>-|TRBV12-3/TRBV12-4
CASSLGPQRNQPQHF
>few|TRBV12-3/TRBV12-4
CASSPGQISGNTIYF
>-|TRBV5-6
CASSLAGLEAGELFF
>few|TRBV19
CASSIETQLSPLHF
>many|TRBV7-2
CASSLGPTGSGGANVLTF
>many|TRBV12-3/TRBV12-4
CASSGQGEGNTIYF
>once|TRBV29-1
CSAQGGPNTDTQYF
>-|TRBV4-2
CASSQLVSVDTQYF
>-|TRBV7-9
CASSSVDGSVAKNIQYF
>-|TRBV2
CASKRTFFNEQFF
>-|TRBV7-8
CASSLTQGGYYTF
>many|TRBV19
CASSDRGLKTEAFF
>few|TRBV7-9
CASSPTGGFDYGYTF
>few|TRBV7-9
CASSSPGPEAFF
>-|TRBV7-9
CASSWAGELFF
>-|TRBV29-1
CSVEEGRINEQFF
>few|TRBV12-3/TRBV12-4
CASSDAGTAGNTIYF
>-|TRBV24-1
CATSDLARQYF
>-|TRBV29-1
CSVAPSTGNTEAFF
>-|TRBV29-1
CSVKGHSSTDTQYF
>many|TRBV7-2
CASSGGAGSYTEAFF
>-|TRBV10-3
CAISGTGGNTEAFF
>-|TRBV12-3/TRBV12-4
CASKAGWGRTDTQYF
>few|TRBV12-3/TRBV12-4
CASSLGDRRVGELFF
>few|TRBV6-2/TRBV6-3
CASSYASGSTLGEQYF
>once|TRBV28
CASSSNFPNSPLHF
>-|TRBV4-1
CASSQITGPNNEQFF
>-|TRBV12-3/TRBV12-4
CASLEGGWDTEAFF
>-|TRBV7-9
CASSLEPSLSSGNTIYF
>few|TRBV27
CASSWGAGNTDTQYF
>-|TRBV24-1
CATSDFGLAGVARETQYF
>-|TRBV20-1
CSASPLLAGPQETQYF
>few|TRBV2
CASSEAGTGRNEKLFF
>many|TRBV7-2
CASSLRGAGYEQYF
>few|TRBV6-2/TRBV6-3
CASSLAIEQYF
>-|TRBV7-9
CASSLAGLAGSYEQFF
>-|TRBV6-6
CASRGTSGTNTYTYEQFF
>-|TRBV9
CASSSPVGLAGSGTGELFF
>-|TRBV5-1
CASSVRSGTSYEQFF
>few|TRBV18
CASSPLSDSGNTIYF
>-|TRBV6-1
CASPPLLGETNNEQFF
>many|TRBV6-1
CASSESGQEKLFF
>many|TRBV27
CASSLKKLYRVGGTDTQYF
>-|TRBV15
CATSRDWGGNEQFF
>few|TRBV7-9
CASSTLEGLAGPVDEQFF
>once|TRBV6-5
CASSYPRDPLTQYF
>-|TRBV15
CATSRETGTGVSYTF
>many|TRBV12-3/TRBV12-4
CASSLLGGGEQYF